This passage covers 17 T cell receptor beta chains from one sample sequenced in a study of CD8+ T cells in alopecia areata. Reverse transcription of extracted RNA yielded cDNA, which provided the sequencing template. Libraries were prepared by immunoSEQ multiplex PCR; TCRdb keeps only in-frame clonotypes and omits some of them. Of 120,000 or so clones in the sample, about 50% were seen once. Sequenced input: NKG2D-low CD8+ T cells sorted from blood. The receptors were gathered from a human donor with alopecia areata.

V gene TRBV29-1 combines with J gene TRBJ2-3; possibly TRBD1 or TRBD2 for D (5 bases each). V was pared by 8 bases and J by 2 bases, with 17 bases between. CDR1 is SQVTM, CDR2 ANQGSEA, per germline. CDR3 size: 14 residues. CDR3 coding DNA: TGCAGCACGGGGCGCCGACTACCCACAGATACGCAGTATTTT. This gives the protein CSTGRRLPTDTQYF.

This clone was seen once. The chain has TRBV6-5 and TRBJ2-7, with 8 bases fitting TRBD1. CDR1 is MNHEY, CDR2 SVGAGI, per germline. V lost 6 bases, J lost 6 bases, and 4 bases stayed unmatched. The CDR3 loop spans 12 amino acids. CDR3 sequence reads: CASSGTGGEQYF. CDR3 in DNA: TGTGCCAGCAGCGGGACAGGAGGCGAGCAGTACTTC.

The chain is built from TRBV10-2 and TRBJ2-5; D uncertain. CDR1 WSHSY and CDR2 SAAADI come from the germline V gene. The V and J ends lost 3 bases and 2 bases respectively, with 10 bases between them. CDR3 length equals 14 residues. The CDR3 loop is CASSDTTVQETQYF. CDR3 DNA sequence: TGCGCCAGCAGTGATACAACCGTACAAGAGACCCAGTACTTC.

V usage is TRBV9 and J usage is TRBJ2-5; 10 bases agree with TRBD1. This CDR3 is 14 amino acids long. V shed 3 bases, J shed 3 bases, and the junction held 2 bases outside the gene matches. Germline CDR1 and CDR2: SGDLS and YYNGEE. CDR3 sequence: CASSEGQGEETQYF. The CDR3 nucleotides are TGTGCCAGCAGCGAAGGACAGGGGGAAGAGACCCAGTACTTC.

CDR3 nucleotide sequence: TGTGCCAGCAGCCCCCTTCTGAGTAGATCACCCCTCCACTTT. Its translation is CASSPLLSRSPLHF. V usage is TRBV7-9 and J usage is TRBJ1-6; no definite D call. The germline V and J ends were trimmed by 5 bases and 10 bases, with 15 bases remaining between them. The V gene's germline CDR1 is SEHNR and CDR2 FQNEAQ (reference sequence). The CDR3 covers 14 residues.

This clone was observed a few times. The chain recombines TRBV28 with TRBJ2-1; D remains unclear. Deletions cut 4 bases from V and 2 bases from J, with 15 bases between. The CDR3 is 16 residues long. CDR1 is MDHEN and CDR2 is SYDVKM in the germline V gene. In DNA form, the CDR3 reads TGTGCCAGCAGTTCAATCGTCGCGTCCCCCTACAATGAGCAGTTCTTC. It yields the protein CASSSIVASPYNEQFF.

The chain links TRBV30 to TRBJ1-1; D call uncertain. Germline values: CDR1 GTSNPN, CDR2 SVGIG (reference sequence). This CDR3 has 14 residues. The V gene lost 0 bases and the J gene lost 0 bases, with 8 bases spanning the gap. CDR3 loop: CAWSVHSLNTEAFF. The DNA for the CDR3 is TGTGCCTGGAGTGTCCACAGCTTGAACACTGAAGCTTTCTTT.

This clone has more than one count but fewer than ten. V is TRBV7-9 and J is TRBJ2-1, with TRBD2 matching 8 bases. V lost 1 base and J lost 3; bases outside the gene matches: 5. CDR1 and CDR2 (germline): SEHNR, FQNEAQ (reference sequence). This CDR3 spans 16 amino acids. In DNA, the CDR3 is TGTGCCAGCAGCTTAGTGGGACTAGGAGACTACAATGAGCAGTTCTTC. As protein: CASSLVGLGDYNEQFF.

The chain employs TRBV27 and TRBJ2-5; D is perhaps TRBD1 (7 bases). The length of the CDR3 is 15 residues. V was pared by 2 bases and J by 5 bases, with 15 bases between. Germline V gene data show CDR1 as MNHEY and CDR2 as SMNVEV (reference sequence). This CDR3 reads CASSLLGGGAETQYF. CDR3 nucleotide sequence: TGTGCCAGCAGTTTACTCGGAGGGGGCGCGGAGACCCAGTACTTC.

The V gene is TRBV29-1, the J gene TRBJ1-4; D is uncertain. V was clipped by 4 bases and J by 0 bases, with 6 bases between them. CDR1 SQVTM and CDR2 ANQGSEA come from the germline V gene. This CDR3 is built from 13 residues. The CDR3 protein is CSVVSATNEKLFF. DNA of the CDR3: TGCAGCGTTGTGAGCGCAACTAATGAAAAACTGTTTTTT.

The chain is built from TRBV27 and TRBJ1-1, with D perhaps matching TRBD1 (5 bases). From germline, CDR1 is MNHEY and CDR2 SMNVEV (reference sequence). V lost 5 bases to trimming and J lost 9 bases, with 13 bases between them. The CDR3 has 12 amino acids. CDR3 coding DNA: TGTGCCAGCAGTCCGTCAGGGTCCCAAGCTTTCTTT. Translated: CASSPSGSQAFF.

This clone is deemed medium-sized. This chain connects TRBV4-1 to TRBJ2-6; perhaps TRBD1 as D (6 bases). Germline V lookup: CDR1 MGHRA, CDR2 YSYEKL. CDR3 length: 16 residues. V was clipped by 2 bases and J by 4 bases, with 12 bases between them. DNA of the CDR3: TGCGCCAGCAGCCAACAAACAGGGTCCGGGGCCAACGTCCTGACTTTC. It yields the protein CASSQQTGSGANVLTF.

The rearrangement joins TRBV29-1 to TRBJ1-2; no clear D gene. Germline-derived CDR1 and CDR2 are SQVTM and ANQGSEA. Deletions cut 5 bases from V and 4 bases from J, with 14 bases between. The CDR3 sequence is 13 residues long. The CDR3 protein is CSVQPLSSYGYTF. The CDR3 nucleotides are TGCAGCGTTCAACCGCTGTCGTCCTATGGCTACACCTTC.

The V call is TRBV20-1, the J call TRBJ1-2; D is unresolved. Trimming shortened V by 3 bases and J by 6 bases, and 8 bases separated the two germline ends. Germline V gene lookup returns CDR1 DFQATT and CDR2 SNEGSKA (reference sequence). The CDR3 runs 11 residues. Here the CDR3 DNA reads TGCAGTGCTAGGATCCAGGATGGCTACACCTTC. Translated: CSARIQDGYTF.

The gene calls are TRBV27 and TRBJ2-7, with TRBD2 matching 7 bases. With V trimmed by 6 bases and J by 3 bases, 14 bases remained unmatched. The CDR3 spans 16 residues. Germline V gene lookup returns CDR1 MNHEY and CDR2 SMNVEV (reference sequence). The CDR3 region is CASRLFSIGDYYEQYF. The DNA of the CDR3 is TGTGCCAGCAGACTCTTTAGTATCGGGGACTACTACGAGCAGTACTTC.

This chain connects TRBV4-1 to TRBJ2-3; TRBD2 matches at 7 bases. Germline values: CDR1 MGHRA, CDR2 YSYEKL. The V segment lost 2 bases and the J segment 3 bases; nucleotides outside the gene matches: 8. The CDR3 runs 16 residues. The CDR3 is CASSQFPGEGTDTQYF. CDR3 DNA sequence: TGCGCCAGCAGCCAATTCCCGGGGGAGGGGACAGATACGCAGTATTTT.

The chain joins TRBV5-4 to TRBJ2-5; D is tentatively TRBD1 or TRBD2 (5 bases each). The germline V gene encodes CDR1 SGHNT and CDR2 YYREEE (reference sequence). The CDR3 spans 10 residues. V lost 7 bases and J lost 7, with 8 bases in between. As DNA, the CDR3 is TGTGCCAGCGGGGGAGCGACCCAGTACTTC. This sequence encodes CASGGATQYF.